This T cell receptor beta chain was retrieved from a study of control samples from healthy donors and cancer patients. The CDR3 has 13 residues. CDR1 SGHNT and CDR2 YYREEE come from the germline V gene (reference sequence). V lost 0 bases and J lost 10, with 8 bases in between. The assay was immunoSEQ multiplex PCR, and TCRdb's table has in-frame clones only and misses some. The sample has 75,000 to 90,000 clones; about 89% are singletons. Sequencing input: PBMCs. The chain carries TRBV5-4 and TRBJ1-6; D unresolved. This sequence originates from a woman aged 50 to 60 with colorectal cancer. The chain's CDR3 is CASSLGQTSPLHF. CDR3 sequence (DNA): TGTGCCAGCAGCTTGGGGCAGACATCACCCCTCCACTTT.